This TCR beta chain came from a study of CD8 T cells in ankylosing spondylitis. MiXCR, applied by TCRdb to the 5' RACE reads, yields one record per CDR3 protein. There are 750,000 to 850,000 distinct CDR3 sequences in the sample; about 10% occur only once, and about 0.5% lies in the top ten. V lost 4 bases and J lost 3; bases outside the gene matches: 13. The germline CDR1 and CDR2 sequences are KGHSH and LQKENI. The CDR3 has 18 amino acids. Study-wide findings and caveats: Reportedly, significant enrichment of disease-linked clones occurred in matched ankylosing spondylitis synovial fluid. Certain motif variants had earlier appeared in reactive arthritis synovial fluid and blood. In ankylosing spondylitis blood, a motif of roughly 8 highly homologous TCR beta variants appeared characteristic.

This clonotype was seen a handful of times. Its cognate antigen is unknown. The V call is TRBV18, the J call TRBJ2-7; 12 positions agree with TRBD2. The sample was blood, either unsorted or a sorted T cell fraction (not recorded which). The sequence was collected from a male donor with ankylosing spondylitis. The CDR3 spells CASSLKTSGSLGFYEQYF. In DNA, the CDR3 is TGTGCCAGCTCACTGAAGACTAGCGGGAGTCTCGGTTTCTACGAGCAGTACTTC.